This T cell receptor (beta chain) was found in a study of blood T cell repertoires in COVID-19. CDR3 size: 15 residues. The germline V gene encodes CDR1 SGDLS and CDR2 YYNGEE. Trimming took 0 bases from V and 11 from J; bases not matched to a gene: 4. Generated by immunoSEQ multiplex PCR, the TCRdb table keeps only in-frame clones and is missing some. There are 300,000 to 350,000 clones in the sample; about 90% occur only once, and around 3.3% lies in the top ten. V is TRBV9 and J is TRBJ1-6; 11 nucleotides agree with TRBD1. The clonotype comes from a woman under 30 who had recovered from COVID-19. The sample was peripheral blood. This CDR3 is CASSVGGTGGPPLHF. The CDR3 bases are TGTGCCAGCAGCGTAGGAGGGACAGGGGGGCCACCCCTCCACTTT.